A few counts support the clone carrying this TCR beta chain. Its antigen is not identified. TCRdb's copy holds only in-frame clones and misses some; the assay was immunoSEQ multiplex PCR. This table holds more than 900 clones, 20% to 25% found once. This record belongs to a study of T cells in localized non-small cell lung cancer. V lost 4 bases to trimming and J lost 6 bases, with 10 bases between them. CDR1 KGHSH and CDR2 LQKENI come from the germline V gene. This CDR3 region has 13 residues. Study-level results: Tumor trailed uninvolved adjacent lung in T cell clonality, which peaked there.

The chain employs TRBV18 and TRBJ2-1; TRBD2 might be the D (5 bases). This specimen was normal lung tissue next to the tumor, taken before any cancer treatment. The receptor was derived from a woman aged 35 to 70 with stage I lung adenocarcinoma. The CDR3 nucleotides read TGTGCCAGCTCACTGGACTTGGTCAATGAGCAGTTCTTC. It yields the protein CASSLDLVNEQFF.